The clone carrying this TCR beta chain has ten or more counts. The sample comes from a study of T cells in Graves' hyperthyroidism and ophthalmopathy. Per the germline V gene, CDR1 is DFQATT and CDR2 is SNEGSKA (reference sequence). The CDR3 is made up of 14 amino acids. The V end was cut by 7 bases, the J end by 3 bases, with 16 bases between. Amplified regions were TCR beta CDR3 sequences from RNA transcripts. With the HTBI primer set, the TCR CDR3 went through a first round of RT-PCR. A single record per CDR3 protein comes from TCRdb applying MiXCR to the multiplex PCR reads. The sample holds over 700,000 distinct CDR3 sequences, around 39% seen once.

The receptor's source is a man younger than 30 with Graves' hyperthyroidism. The sample was blood. V gene TRBV20-1 combines with J gene TRBJ1-5; tentatively, D is TRBD1 (5 bases). CDR3 sequence: CSVGEGWDNQPQHF. The CDR3 DNA is TGCAGTGTAGGGGAGGGGTGGGACAATCAGCCCCAGCATTTT.